This T cell receptor beta chain was identified in a study of T cell repertoires in cytomegalovirus infection. The wider study: Indications of both CMV infection and matching HLA type were provided by public TCR beta signatures.

In this sample, this clonotype turned up many times. The antigen remains unidentified. The study's findings and limits: HLA-C-restricted TCR beta clonotypes specific for CMV led the ex vivo response.

TCRdb re-called the reads with MiXCR, one entry per CDR3 protein. The sample shows about 490,000 distinct CDR3 sequences, about 15% of them seen only once. Trimming removed 2 bases at V and 3 bases at J, with 11 bases between. Germline V CDR1 and CDR2: SGHVS, FQNEAQ. The CDR3 is made up of 14 amino acids. Sequenced material: CD8+ T cells from PBMCs. The receptor comes from a human donor in good health (CMV status not recorded). Some clones in this sample may be carry-over from other donors' samples. The chain recombines TRBV7-8 with TRBJ2-7; no clear D. The chain's CDR3 is CASSLSPRVYEQYF. The CDR3 DNA reads TGTGCCAGCAGCTTATCTCCTCGGGTCTACGAGCAGTACTTC.